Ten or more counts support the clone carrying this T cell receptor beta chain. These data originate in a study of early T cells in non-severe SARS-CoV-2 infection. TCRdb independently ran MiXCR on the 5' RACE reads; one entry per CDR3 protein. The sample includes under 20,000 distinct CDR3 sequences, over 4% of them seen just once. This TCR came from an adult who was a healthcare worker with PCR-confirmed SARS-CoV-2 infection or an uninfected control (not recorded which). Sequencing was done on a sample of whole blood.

The CDR3 bases are TGTGCCATCAAGGGACTAGAAGAGACCCAGTACTTC. This gives the protein CAIKGLEETQYF. The chain carries TRBV10-3 and TRBJ2-5; 8 nucleotides match TRBD2. V was clipped by 7 bases and J by 3 bases; unmatched bases: 1. The CDR3 spans 12 residues. Per germline, CDR1 ENHRY and CDR2 SYGVKD.